The 10 T cell receptor beta chains below come from one sample, sequenced in a study of shared clonotypes between healthy human individuals. Repertoires were generated with immunoSEQ multiplex PCR, while TCRdb's copy carries only in-frame clones and drops some. The sample holds some 1.4 million clones, approximately 97% seen once. The sequenced material came from naive CD4+ T cells sorted from blood. Subset indicated: CD45RA+ positively selected. These receptors came from a young man in good health.

V is TRBV6-6 and J is TRBJ2-7; the D gene is possibly TRBD2 (6 bases). The CDR3 length is 15 residues. CDR1 MNHNY and CDR2 SVGAGI come from the germline V gene (reference sequence). V lost 0 bases and J lost 0, with 9 bases in between. This chain's CDR3 is CASSYSDGGSYEQYF. DNA for the CDR3: TGTGCCAGCAGTTACTCCGACGGGGGCTCCTACGAGCAGTACTTC.

In this sample, this clone turned up once. The J gene is TRBJ2-7, the V gene TRBV6-1; 12 bases are a match to TRBD1. Germline V gives CDR1 MNHNS, CDR2 SASEGT. V was clipped by 4 bases and J by 2 bases; unmatched bases: 6. This CDR3 contains 16 residues. CDR3 sequence (DNA): TGTGCCAGCAGTGCTCCGGGACAGGGGGCGGCCTACGAGCAGTACTTC. Its protein product is CASSAPGQGAAYEQYF.

The CDR3 bases are TGTGCCAGCAGCCCCACCGGGGGGCAGGGGGCAGAAGTAGATACGCAGTATTTT. It specifies CASSPTGGQGAEVDTQYF. The gene calls are TRBV9 and TRBJ2-3, with D possibly TRBD1 on 8 matching bases. The CDR3 totals 18 residues. The V and J ends lost 4 bases and 5 bases respectively, with 26 bases between them. The V gene's germline CDR1 is SGDLS and CDR2 YYNGEE.

The chain employs TRBV2 and TRBJ1-4; D gene ambiguous. V gave up 5 bases and J gave up 7 bases, with 8 bases separating them. Germline CDR1 is SNHLY and CDR2 is FYNNEI. This CDR3 is built from 12 residues. This CDR3 reads CASSQYSEKLFF. In nucleotides, the CDR3 is TGTGCCAGCAGTCAATACAGTGAAAAACTGTTTTTT.

The J gene is TRBJ1-5, the V gene TRBV4-2; TRBD1 agrees at 7 bases. Unmatched junction bases numbered 5, after V lost 2 bases and J lost 4 bases. The CDR3 is 15 amino acids. Germline assignment: CDR1 LGHNA and CDR2 YNFKEQ. CDR3 region: CASSQYSGGNQPQHF. The CDR3 bases are TGTGCCAGCAGCCAATACTCAGGGGGAAATCAGCCCCAGCATTTT.

The chain recombines TRBV2 with TRBJ2-7; unclear D gene. The CDR3 is 12 amino acids. CDR1 SNHLY and CDR2 FYNNEI come from the germline V gene. V was cut by 3 bases and J by 9 bases, with 12 bases left in between. The CDR3 bases are TGTGCCAGCAGTGAGCGGCCTTTGGCGCAGTACTTC. Encoded protein: CASSERPLAQYF.

The chain couples TRBV7-2 to TRBJ2-7; 7 bases are shared with TRBD1. The V gene end was trimmed by 5 bases and the J gene end by 1 base; junction bases not matched to a gene: 8. The CDR3 loop spans 15 amino acids. Germline V lookup: CDR1 SGHTA, CDR2 FQGNSA. CDR3 amino acids: CASSGRQGPSYEQYF. The DNA for the CDR3 is TGTGCCAGCAGCGGCCGACAGGGACCGTCCTACGAGCAGTACTTC.

The chain links TRBV5-1 to TRBJ2-2; the D is unclear. Germline lookup yields CDR1 SGHRS and CDR2 YFSETQ. This CDR3 region has 13 residues. Trimming shortened V by 5 bases and J by 3 bases, and 8 bases separated the two germline ends. In DNA, the CDR3 is TGCGCCAGCAGGGCAAGAGACACCGGGGAGCTGTTTTTT. Translation gives CASRARDTGELFF. The whole variable domain, filled in from reference TRBV5-1 and TRBJ2-2, reads KAGVTQTPRYLIKTRGQQVTLSCSPISGHRSVSWYQQTPGQGLQFLFEYFSETQRNKGNFPGRFSGRQFSNSRSEMNVSTLELGDSALYLCASRARDTGELFFGEGSRLTVL.

J is TRBJ1-1 and V is TRBV7-9; D is ambiguous. Per the germline V gene, CDR1 is SEHNR and CDR2 is FQNEAQ (reference sequence). The CDR3 is 13 amino acids. V lost 1 base and J 8 bases, leaving 11 bases between the germline ends. This CDR3 reads CASSLGKHHEAFF. The CDR3 DNA is TGTGCCAGCAGCTTAGGAAAGCACCACGAAGCTTTCTTT.

The J gene is TRBJ1-2, the V gene TRBV28; D possibly corresponds to TRBD1 (6 bases). The CDR3 runs to 11 residues. Looked up from germline, CDR1 is MDHEN and CDR2 is SYDVKM. The germline V and J ends were trimmed by 11 bases and 4 bases, with 11 bases remaining between them. In DNA form, the CDR3 reads TGTGCCGGATTGGACAGCTATGGCTACACCTTC. Translating gives CAGLDSYGYTF.